A selection of T cell receptor beta chains follows, all from one sample in a study of control samples from healthy donors and cancer patients. TCRdb's copy holds only in-frame clones and misses some; the assay was immunoSEQ multiplex PCR. The sample includes 95,000 to 150,000 clones, around 90% of them seen just once. Sequenced input: blood. The receptors were sampled from a man in his forties or fifties in good health. The CDR3 runs from the conserved cysteine through the conserved F or W.

j_call	v_call	cdr3_aa
TRBJ1-2	TRBV6-5	CASSPGGTKAYGYTF
TRBJ1-1	TRBV6-6	CASSYSISGIDTEAFF
TRBJ1-1	TRBV19	CASSIRGRGRNTEAFF
TRBJ1-1	TRBV10-2	CASRNSNTEAFF
TRBJ1-6	TRBV9	CASSVSGGGSPLHF
TRBJ2-4	TRBV30	CAWSGGGENIQYF
TRBJ1-5	TRBV4-3	CASSQELGTGALNSNQPQHF
TRBJ1-2	TRBV9	CASSVEAHTGNYGYTF
TRBJ2-1	TRBV2	CASIQEGRGEQFF
TRBJ1-3	TRBV7-7	CASSLSQGFGNTIYF
TRBJ2-1	TRBV3-1/TRBV3-2	CASRYTQENEQFF
TRBJ2-2	TRBV3-1/TRBV3-2	CASSQGGYTGELFF
TRBJ2-7	TRBV9	CASSVTPGPYEQYF
TRBJ1-1	TRBV15	CATSTDRGETEAFF
TRBJ2-6	TRBV10-3	CATGPVSRDFGANVLTF
TRBJ2-7	TRBV5-1	CASSLDWGSYEQYF
TRBJ1-6	TRBV13	CASSLAGSSYNSPLHF
TRBJ1-1	TRBV5-1	CASSLKVNTEAFF
TRBJ1-2	TRBV10-3	CAIRLQGDYGYTF
TRBJ2-2	TRBV7-9	CASSSTTKTPGELFF
TRBJ1-5	TRBV27	CASRGGGNQPQHF
TRBJ1-2	TRBV5-5	CASSLDPGTGGRSYTF
TRBJ1-5	TRBV2	CATTSTGRNQPQHF
TRBJ2-6	TRBV27	CASGLGAGANVLTF
TRBJ1-2	TRBV5-1	CASSFSQGMGGYTF
TRBJ1-1	TRBV4-3	CASSQDSDTEAFF
TRBJ1-5	TRBV6-6	CASQQGNGEQPQHF
TRBJ2-7	TRBV10-3	CAISESGRAEQYF
TRBJ2-3	TRBV19	CASSPRDSNTDTQYF
TRBJ1-5	TRBV5-1	CASSPTGGATSNQPQHF
TRBJ1-3	TRBV6-5	CASSYAGDGNTIYF
TRBJ2-5	TRBV6-1	CASSEEPRGRPGTQYF
TRBJ2-7	TRBV27	CASSLWGGAYEQYF